Described below is a single T cell receptor (beta chain) sequence and its context. Its antigen is still unknown. 13 Jbeta primers and 60 Vbeta primers were used for the PCR. Only in-frame clones appear in the TCRdb table, and some are missing; sequencing was by immunoSEQ multiplex PCR. The sample includes around 100,000 clones, over 75% seen only once; the top ten take around 4.4%. The data derive from a study of cytomegalovirus exposure and HLA in healthy donors. Study-level results: The investigators catalogued 164 TCR beta chains as cytomegalovirus-associated. Presence/absence analyses treated sequencing depth as roughly uniform across donors. Common viral pathogens seemed, in a later analysis, to connect with several of the most significant clusters.

This CDR3 region has 15 residues. CDR1 and CDR2 from the germline V gene are SEHNR and FQNEAQ (reference sequence). Trimming took 5 bases from V and 5 from J; bases not matched to a gene: 6. V gene TRBV7-9 combines with J gene TRBJ1-5; TRBD1 matches 10 bases. The sequence derives from a male donor in good health and CMV-seropositive. Specimen: PBMCs. The CDR3 here is CASSHDGTGDQPQHF. The CDR3 DNA follows: TGTGCCAGCAGCCATGACGGGACAGGGGATCAGCCCCAGCATTTT.